The T cell receptor beta chain under discussion was sequenced for a study of T-cell reconstitution after alpha-beta-depleted transplantation in children. The CDR3 totals 14 residues. The V end was cut by 7 bases, the J end by 4 bases, with 16 bases between. CDR1 is MNHEY, CDR2 SVGEGT, per germline. Preparing the TCRbeta library involved the use of unique molecular identifiers. TCRdb passed the PCR reads through MiXCR, listing each CDR3 protein once. The sample holds about 580,000 distinct CDR3 sequences; 20% to 25% are singletons and the top ten take roughly 15%. As regards this clonotype: What it binds is unknown.

Regarding the study as a whole: Where some patients showed high TCRbeta diversity at day 60, it came from recipient T cells and thymic progenitors that had survived. Newly generated T cells supplied most T-cell counts and diversity one year post-transplant. There were reportedly several hundred expanded graft clones from which alpha-beta T cells came about two months after transplant.

V usage is TRBV6-2 or TRBV6-3 and J usage is TRBJ1-2; no reliable D call. This TCR came from a boy under three years old who had a stem cell transplant for acute myeloid leukemia, so the T cells may come from the graft donor. The source was PBMCs, mostly from graft donor cells, collected 360 days after TCRalphabeta/CD19-depleted stem cell transplant. This chain's CDR3 is CASTQNVGGYGYTF. The CDR3 nucleotides are TGTGCCAGCACCCAAAACGTGGGTGGCTATGGCTACACCTTC.